This T cell receptor beta chain stems from a study of T cell responses to AZD1222 COVID-19 vaccine. Sequenced by immunoSEQ multiplex PCR; TCRdb stores in-frame clones only, minus some. The sample yields approximately 170,000 clones, 85% to 90% seen once. Trimming shortened V by 4 bases and J by 1 base, and 18 bases separated the two germline ends. This CDR3 is 17 amino acids long. Germline CDR1 is LGHNA and CDR2 is YSLEER. There are a few counts of this clone. The V gene is TRBV4-3, the J gene TRBJ2-3, with D perhaps given as TRBD1 or TRBD2 (5 bases each). The receptor comes from an adult who received the AZD1222 COVID-19 vaccine. The specimen was peripheral blood, collected 28 days after the second AZD1222 dose. The CDR3 loop reads CASSLNPGPKGTDTQYF. CDR3 nucleotides: TGCGCCAGCAGCCTAAACCCGGGGCCGAAGGGCACAGATACGCAGTATTTT.